This T cell receptor beta chain comes out of a study of T cells expressing NK-cell markers. The germline V gene has CDR1 SGHKS and CDR2 YYEKEE (reference sequence). The CDR3 has 15 residues. TCRdb reprocessed the 5' RACE reads and stores each CDR3 protein as one record, lacking DNA. The listing contains about 20,000 distinct CDR3 sequences. This chain uses TRBV5-5 with TRBJ1-1; TCRdb gives TRBD1 as the D gene, but with no DNA this cannot be confirmed. The receptor comes from a man aged 18-75 years in good health. Source material: blood T cells: a sorted CD56 or NKG2C T cell subset, CD4+ or CD8+ T cells, or bulk PBMC T cells (not recorded which). Here the CDR3 reads CASTRGDVQDTEAFF.